These 2 T cell receptor beta chains originate from one sample sequenced in a study of blood T cell repertoires in COVID-19 (dated by TCRdb to the early 2020s). The protocol used for the library was the immunoSEQ multiplex PCR assay. TCRdb took over this immuneACCESS table, retaining in-frame rearrangements with V and J assigned. Such tables are incomplete; in checked studies, under half of the missing clones stem from an unresolved V gene, and the remainder is unexplained. The sample profile shows some 180,000 clones; around 80% of them were found once. Around an eighth of the sample lies in the top ten. What was sequenced was PBMCs or T cells enriched from blood (not recorded which). These receptors were taken from a man in his 60s who had been exposed to COVID-19.

This chain uses TRBV9 with TRBJ1-3, with D unclear. Trimming removed 1 base from V and 0 bases from J, with 8 bases in between. The CDR3 contains 15 residues. CDR1 SGDLS and CDR2 YYNGEE come from the germline V gene. As DNA, the CDR3 is TGTGCCAGCAGCGTAAGCACAGACTCTGGAAACACCATATATTTT. The encoded protein is CASSVSTDSGNTIYF. The entire variable domain, with the rest obtained from reference TRBV9 and TRBJ1-3, is as follows: DSGVTQTPKHLITATGQRVTLRCSPRSGDLSVYWYQQSLDQGLQFLIQYYNGEERAKGNILERFSAQQFPDLHSELNLSSLELGDSALYFCASSVSTDSGNTIYFGEGSWLTVV.

The V and J genes are TRBV27 and TRBJ2-5; 8 positions match TRBD1. With V trimmed by 5 bases and J by 5 bases, 13 bases remained unmatched. The CDR3 extends over 16 amino acids. Germline V lookup: CDR1 MNHEY, CDR2 SMNVEV (reference sequence). The CDR3 DNA follows: TGTGCCAGCAGTCCCCTGACAGGGGCCGGCCGGGAGACCCAGTACTTC. Residues: CASSPLTGAGRETQYF.